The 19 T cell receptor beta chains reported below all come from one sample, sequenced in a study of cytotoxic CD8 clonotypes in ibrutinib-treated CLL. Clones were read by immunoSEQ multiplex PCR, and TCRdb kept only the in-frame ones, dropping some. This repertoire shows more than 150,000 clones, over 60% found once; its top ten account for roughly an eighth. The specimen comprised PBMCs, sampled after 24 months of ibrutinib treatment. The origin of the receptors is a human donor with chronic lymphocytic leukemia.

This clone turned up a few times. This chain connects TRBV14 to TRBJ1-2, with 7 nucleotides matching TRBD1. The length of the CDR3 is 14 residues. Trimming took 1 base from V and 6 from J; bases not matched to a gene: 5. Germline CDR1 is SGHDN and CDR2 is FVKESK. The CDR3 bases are TGTGCCAGCAGCCAAGGGGGACAGCGACATGGCTACACCTTC. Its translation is CASSQGGQRHGYTF.

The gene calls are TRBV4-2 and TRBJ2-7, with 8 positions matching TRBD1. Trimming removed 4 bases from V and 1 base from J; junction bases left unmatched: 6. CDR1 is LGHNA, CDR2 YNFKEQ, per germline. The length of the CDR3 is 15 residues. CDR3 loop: CASSPEGQVSYEQYF. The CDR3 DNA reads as TGTGCCAGCAGCCCGGAGGGACAGGTGTCCTACGAGCAGTACTTC.

CDR3 DNA: TGCGCCAGCAGCCAAGAAATACACACAGATACGCAGTATTTT. Protein sequence: CASSQEIHTDTQYF. The V call is TRBV4-3, the J call TRBJ2-3; D gene uncertain. The germline V and J ends were trimmed by 0 bases and 2 bases, with 6 bases remaining between them. The CDR3 is 14 amino acids. Looked up from germline, CDR1 is LGHNA and CDR2 is YSLEER.

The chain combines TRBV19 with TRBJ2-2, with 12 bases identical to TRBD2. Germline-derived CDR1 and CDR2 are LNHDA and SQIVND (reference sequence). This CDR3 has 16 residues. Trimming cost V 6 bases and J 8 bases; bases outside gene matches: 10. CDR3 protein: CASSLRTSGTIGELFF. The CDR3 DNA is TGTGCCAGTAGCCTGAGGACTAGCGGGACGATTGGGGAGCTGTTTTTT.

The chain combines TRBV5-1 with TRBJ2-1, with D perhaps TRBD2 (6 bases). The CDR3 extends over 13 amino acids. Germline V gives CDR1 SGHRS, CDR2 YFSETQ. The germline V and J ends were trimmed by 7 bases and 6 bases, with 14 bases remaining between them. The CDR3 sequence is CASGPAGFNEQFF. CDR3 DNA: TGCGCCAGCGGACCAGCGGGTTTCAATGAGCAGTTCTTC.

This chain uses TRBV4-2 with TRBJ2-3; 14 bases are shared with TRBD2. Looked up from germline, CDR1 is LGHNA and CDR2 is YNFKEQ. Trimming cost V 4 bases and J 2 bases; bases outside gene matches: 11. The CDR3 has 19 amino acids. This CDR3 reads CASSRGTSGSGPTTDTQYF. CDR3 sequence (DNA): TGTGCCAGCAGCCGCGGGACTAGCGGGAGTGGGCCCACCACAGATACGCAGTATTTT.

In nucleotides, the CDR3 is TGTGCCAGCAGCTTAACGCCGGTAGCGGGAGGGAACCACAATGAGCAGTTCTTC. It specifies CASSLTPVAGGNHNEQFF. The chain is built from TRBV7-3 and TRBJ2-1; 11 nucleotides align to TRBD2. The CDR3 is made up of 18 amino acids. Looked up from germline, CDR1 is SGHTA and CDR2 is FQGTGA. The V gene end was trimmed by 0 bases and the J gene end by 5 bases; junction bases not matched to a gene: 9.

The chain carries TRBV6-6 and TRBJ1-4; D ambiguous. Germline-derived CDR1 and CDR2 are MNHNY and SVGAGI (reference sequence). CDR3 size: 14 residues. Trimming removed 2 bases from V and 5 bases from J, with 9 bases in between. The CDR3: CASSYADANEKLFF. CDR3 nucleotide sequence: TGTGCCAGCAGTTACGCGGACGCGAATGAAAAACTGTTTTTT.

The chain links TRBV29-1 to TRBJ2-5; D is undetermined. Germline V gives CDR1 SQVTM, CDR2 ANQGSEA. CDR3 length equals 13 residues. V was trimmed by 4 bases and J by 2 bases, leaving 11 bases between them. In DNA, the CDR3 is TGCAGCGTTGCCAGCCCCCCGCAAGAGACCCAGTACTTC. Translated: CSVASPPQETQYF. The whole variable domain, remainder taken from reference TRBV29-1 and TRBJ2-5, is SAVISQKPSRDICQRGTSLTIQCQVDSQVTMMFWYRQQPGQSLTLIATANQGSEATYESGFVIDKFPISRPNLTFSTLTVSNMSPEDSSIYLCSVASPPQETQYFGPGTRLLVL.

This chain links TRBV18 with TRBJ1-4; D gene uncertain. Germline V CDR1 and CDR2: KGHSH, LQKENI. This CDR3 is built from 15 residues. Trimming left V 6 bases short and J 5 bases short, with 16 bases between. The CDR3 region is CASSQDWRSNEKLFF. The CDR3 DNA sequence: TGTGCCAGCTCCCAAGATTGGCGTTCCAATGAAAAACTGTTTTTT.

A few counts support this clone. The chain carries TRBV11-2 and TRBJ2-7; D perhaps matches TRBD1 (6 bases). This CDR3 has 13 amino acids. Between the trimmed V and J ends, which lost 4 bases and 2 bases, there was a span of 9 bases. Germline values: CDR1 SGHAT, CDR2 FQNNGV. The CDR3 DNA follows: TGTGCCAGCAGCTACGGACAGACCTACGAGCAGTACTTC. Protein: CASSYGQTYEQYF.

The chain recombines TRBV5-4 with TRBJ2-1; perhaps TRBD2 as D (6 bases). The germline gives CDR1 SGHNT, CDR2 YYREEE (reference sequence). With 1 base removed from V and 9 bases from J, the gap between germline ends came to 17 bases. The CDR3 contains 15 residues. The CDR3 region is CASSLSSRERPEQFF. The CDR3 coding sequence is TGTGCCAGCAGCTTGAGTAGCCGGGAGAGGCCTGAGCAGTTCTTC.

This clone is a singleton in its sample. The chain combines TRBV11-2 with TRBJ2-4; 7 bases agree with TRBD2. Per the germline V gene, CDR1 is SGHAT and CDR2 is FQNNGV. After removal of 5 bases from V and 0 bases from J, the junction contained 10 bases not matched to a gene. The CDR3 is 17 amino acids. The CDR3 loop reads CASSKGWGGLAKNIQYF. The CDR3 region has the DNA TGTGCCAGCAGCAAAGGTTGGGGGGGACTAGCCAAAAACATTCAGTACTTC.

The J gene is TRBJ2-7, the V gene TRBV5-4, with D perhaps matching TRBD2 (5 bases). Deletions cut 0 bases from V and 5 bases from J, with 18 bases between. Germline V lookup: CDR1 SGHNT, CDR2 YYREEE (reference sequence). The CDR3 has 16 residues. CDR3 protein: CASSLDFQEKGDEQYF. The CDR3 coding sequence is TGTGCCAGCAGCTTGGATTTCCAGGAAAAGGGAGACGAGCAGTACTTC.

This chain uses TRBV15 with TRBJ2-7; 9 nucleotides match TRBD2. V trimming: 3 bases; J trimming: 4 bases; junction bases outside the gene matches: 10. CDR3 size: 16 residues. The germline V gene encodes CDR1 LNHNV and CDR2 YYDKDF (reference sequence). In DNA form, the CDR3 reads TGTGCCACCAGCAGTCCTCGGCTAGCGGGGCAATACGAGCAGTACTTC. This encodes CATSSPRLAGQYEQYF. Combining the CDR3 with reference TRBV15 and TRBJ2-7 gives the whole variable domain DAMVIQNPRYQVTQFGKPVTLSCSQTLNHNVMYWYQQKSSQAPKLLFHYYDKDFNNEADTPDNFQSRRPNTSFCFLDIRSPGLGDTAMYLCATSSPRLAGQYEQYFGPGTRLTVT.

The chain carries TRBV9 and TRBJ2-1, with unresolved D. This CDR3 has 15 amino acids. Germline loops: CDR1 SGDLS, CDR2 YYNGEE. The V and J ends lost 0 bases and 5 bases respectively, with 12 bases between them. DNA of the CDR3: TGTGCCAGCAGCGTAGCTGTATGGGTGAACAATGAGCAGTTCTTC. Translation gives CASSVAVWVNNEQFF.

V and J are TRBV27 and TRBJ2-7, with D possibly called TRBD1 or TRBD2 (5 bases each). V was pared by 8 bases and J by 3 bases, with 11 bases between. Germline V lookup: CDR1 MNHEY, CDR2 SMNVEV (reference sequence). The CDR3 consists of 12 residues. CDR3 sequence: CASGTFHYEQYF. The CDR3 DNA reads TGTGCCAGCGGGACCTTTCACTACGAGCAGTACTTC.

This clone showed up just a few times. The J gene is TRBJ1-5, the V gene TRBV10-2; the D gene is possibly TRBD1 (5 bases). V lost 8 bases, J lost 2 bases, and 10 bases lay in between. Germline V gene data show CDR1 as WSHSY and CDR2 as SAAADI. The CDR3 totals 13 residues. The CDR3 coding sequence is TGCGCCAGCCGTGGGACGGGCAATCAGCCCCAGCATTTT. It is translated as CASRGTGNQPQHF.

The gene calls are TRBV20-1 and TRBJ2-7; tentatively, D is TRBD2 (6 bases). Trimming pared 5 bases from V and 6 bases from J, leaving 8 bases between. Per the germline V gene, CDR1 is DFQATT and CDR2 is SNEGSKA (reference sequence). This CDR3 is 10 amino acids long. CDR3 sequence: CSALGGEQYF. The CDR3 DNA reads TGCAGTGCTCTCGGGGGCGAGCAGTACTTC.